Sequencing of this TCR beta chain was carried out in a study of blood T cell repertoires in COVID-19. Study background: Material from acute and convalescent COVID-19 was sourced from the United States, Italy and Spain. Sources were T cells, B-cell-depleted T cells, or PBMCs; the material itself was cDNA or gDNA.

The CDR3 has 14 amino acids. J lost 4 bases, V lost 7 bases, and 7 bases had no gene match. Germline V gene lookup returns CDR1 SGHTA and CDR2 FQGNSA. Methods used by the authors: Reference gene primer amplification gave nucleated cell count estimates. Repertoires were generated with immunoSEQ multiplex PCR, while TCRdb's copy carries only in-frame clones and drops some. V and J calls and clone size come straight from that table; D and trimming were deduced from the DNA. The table has 150,000 or so clones, around 80% seen once; the top ten hold approximately 12%. The rearrangement uses TRBV7-2 and TRBJ1-3, with 7 bases that match TRBD1. Input material: peripheral blood. This TCR was sampled from a man aged 60 to 69 with active or convalescent COVID-19. CDR3 protein: CASTVDRVGNTIYF. The CDR3 DNA reads TGTGCCAGCACCGTCGACAGGGTCGGAAACACCATATATTTT.